One sample yielded the 15 T cell receptor beta chains listed below, sequenced in a study of blood T cell repertoires in COVID-19. TCRdb keeps only in-frame clones here, not all; method: immunoSEQ multiplex PCR. The sample yields approximately 120,000 clones, roughly 82% seen once. Sequenced sample: peripheral blood. Receptor source: an elderly woman with active or convalescent COVID-19.

The chain couples TRBV29-1 to TRBJ2-5; 13 bases match TRBD2. This CDR3 has 14 residues. CDR1 is SQVTM and CDR2 is ANQGSEA in the germline V gene. The V and J ends lost 6 bases and 6 bases, in that order; junction bases with no gene match: 7. This chain's CDR3 is CSVGLAGVIKTQYF. DNA of the CDR3: TGCAGCGTAGGACTAGCGGGAGTAATAAAGACCCAGTACTTC.

The chain recombines TRBV6-5 with TRBJ2-7, with a tentative D call TRBD2 (6 bases). This CDR3 spans 12 amino acids. Germline CDR1 MNHEY, CDR2 SVGAGI. V dropped 9 bases and J dropped 0 bases, with 9 bases sitting between them. The CDR3 sequence is CASSGVSYEQYF. CDR3 coding DNA: TGTGCCAGTTCGGGGGTCTCCTACGAGCAGTACTTC.

This chain joins TRBV27 and TRBJ1-1, with TRBD1 as a possible D gene (6 bases). The CDR3 extends over 16 amino acids. The germline V gene has CDR1 MNHEY and CDR2 SMNVEV (reference sequence). V dropped 3 bases and J dropped 6 bases, with 20 bases sitting between them. The CDR3 coding sequence is TGTGCCAGCAGTTTTTCTTCGAGGGGGAATGAGGCTGAAGCTTTCTTT. It encodes CASSFSSRGNEAEAFF.

CDR3 region: CASSEPGTANSYGYTF. The CDR3 DNA is TGTGCCAGCAGTGAACCGGGGACAGCGAACTCCTATGGCTACACCTTC. V is TRBV2 and J is TRBJ1-2; 7 bases map to TRBD1. Germline CDR1 is SNHLY and CDR2 is FYNNEI. The junction had 10 bases not matched to a gene; V was cut back by 2 bases and J by 4 bases. The CDR3 runs 16 residues.

The chain has TRBV4-2 and TRBJ1-2, with a weak D call TRBD1 (6 bases). Per germline, CDR1 LGHNA and CDR2 YNFKEQ. The CDR3 extends over 15 amino acids. Between the trimmed V and J ends, which lost 0 bases and 8 bases, there was a span of 16 bases. CDR3 residues: CASSQDPSDSSGYTF. The CDR3 nucleotides are TGTGCCAGCAGCCAAGATCCGTCGGACAGTTCGGGCTACACCTTC.

The chain couples TRBV5-1 to TRBJ1-2; the match to TRBD1 covers 7 bases. The CDR3 totals 12 residues. The germline V gene encodes CDR1 SGHRS and CDR2 YFSETQ. Trimming cost V 4 bases and J 4 bases; bases outside gene matches: 1. CDR3 amino acids: CASSRDSYGYTF. The CDR3 nucleotides read TGCGCCAGCAGCAGGGACAGCTATGGCTACACCTTC.

This clone was seen only a few times. The chain combines TRBV7-9 with TRBJ1-1; 9 nucleotides agree with TRBD1. Looked up from germline, CDR1 is SEHNR and CDR2 is FQNEAQ (reference sequence). The CDR3 covers 11 residues. Germline trimming cut 5 bases from V and 10 bases from J; bases unmatched to any gene: 2. The CDR3 DNA sequence: TGTGCCAGCAGCGCGGACAGGGGAGCTTTCTTT. This translates into CASSADRGAFF.

V and J are TRBV6-5 and TRBJ1-1, with no clear D. The CDR3 runs to 12 residues. The V gene lost 5 bases and the J gene lost 5 bases, with 9 bases spanning the gap. Germline CDR1 is MNHEY and CDR2 is SVGAGI. CDR3 DNA: TGTGCCAGCAGTCACCAGAGGACTGAAGCTTTCTTT. Amino acids: CASSHQRTEAFF.

The CDR3 spells CASSLDGRERGEQYF. CDR3 nucleotides: TGTGCCAGCAGCTTAGATGGACGGGAGAGAGGGGAGCAGTACTTC. V and J are TRBV11-3 and TRBJ2-7; D might be TRBD2 (6 bases). Trimming shortened V by 0 bases and J by 7 bases, and 16 bases separated the two germline ends. Looked up from germline, CDR1 is SGHNT and CDR2 is YENEEA. This CDR3 spans 15 amino acids.

The chain links TRBV28 to TRBJ1-1; no reliable D call. The CDR3 is made up of 13 amino acids. Germline V CDR1 and CDR2: MDHEN, SYDVKM. Trimming shortened V by 6 bases and J by 5 bases, and 13 bases separated the two germline ends. This CDR3 reads CASSTQVGTEAFF. The DNA of the CDR3 is TGTGCCAGCAGCACCCAGGTTGGGACTGAAGCTTTCTTT.

This clone was picked up one time. The chain couples TRBV25-1 to TRBJ2-1; TRBD2 agrees at 9 bases. This CDR3 is 15 amino acids long. Per germline, CDR1 MGHDK and CDR2 SYGVNS. The CDR3 protein is CVRRLAVSSYNEQFF. The CDR3 DNA is TGTGTCCGACGACTAGCGGTAAGCTCCTACAATGAGCAGTTCTTC.

The chain links TRBV28 to TRBJ2-7; a weak D match, TRBD1 (5 bases). V lost 3 bases, J lost 6 bases, and 9 bases lay in between. This CDR3 spans 12 amino acids. CDR1 and CDR2 from the germline V gene are MDHEN and SYDVKM. The chain's CDR3 is CASSFGQGEQYF. As DNA, the CDR3 is TGTGCCAGCAGTTTCGGGCAGGGCGAGCAGTACTTC.

J is TRBJ2-5 and V is TRBV3-1 (or the pseudogene TRBV3-2), with unresolved D. V dropped 1 base and J dropped 2 bases, with 17 bases sitting between them. The CDR3 has 17 residues. The V gene's germline CDR1 is LGHDT and CDR2 YNNKEL (reference sequence). This chain's CDR3 is CASSQGNSGVRQETQYF. Here the CDR3 DNA reads TGTGCCAGCAGCCAAGGCAATTCCGGAGTGCGTCAAGAGACCCAGTACTTC.

A few counts support this clone. The V call is TRBV9, the J call TRBJ2-7; 10 nucleotides line up with TRBD1. With V trimmed by 4 bases and J by 3 bases, 13 bases remained unmatched. The CDR3 is made up of 17 amino acids. The germline V gene has CDR1 SGDLS and CDR2 YYNGEE. Written as DNA, the CDR3 is TGTGCCAGCAGCCCCCAACCTCCGGGACAGGGGTACTACGAGCAGTACTTC. Encoded protein: CASSPQPPGQGYYEQYF.

This chain connects TRBV6-2 or TRBV6-3 to TRBJ1-1; D is uncertain. Between the trimmed V and J ends, which lost 4 bases and 1 base, there was a span of 4 bases. Germline CDR1 MNHEY, CDR2 SVGEGT. The CDR3 consists of 12 residues. CDR3 in DNA: TGTGCCAGCAGTTCGGGGAACACTGAAGCTTTCTTT. This codes for CASSSGNTEAFF.